The rows below give T cell receptor beta chains drawn from one sample of a study of blood T cell repertoires in COVID-19. The method was immunoSEQ multiplex PCR; TCRdb's version includes in-frame clones alone and lacks a portion of them. The sample holds about 410,000 clones, around 91% seen once. The sample consisted of peripheral blood. Receptors originate from a woman in her 40s with COVID-19, enrolled during active disease. CDR3s include the opening cysteine and the closing phenylalanine or tryptophan. The order of the fields is J gene, V gene, clone size, D gene, CDR3 DNA, CDR3 protein. A D gene is named only where the DNA matches it firmly. Some rows have no size entry. The others give once, few or many, or a class for an expanded clone.

>TRBJ2-1|TRBV5-6|NA|NA
TGTGCCAGCGTTCGCTCGGGAGCCTACAATGAGCAGTTCTTC
CASVRSGAYNEQFF
>TRBJ1-3|TRBV5-1|NA|NA
TGCGCCAGCAGCTCCCGGCTCACGGGAGCCTCTGGAAACACCATATATTTT
CASSSRLTGASGNTIYF
>TRBJ2-3|TRBV6-2/TRBV6-3|NA|TRBD2
TGTGCCAGCAGCCGACTAGCGGGAGGGCCAGATACGCAGTATTTT
CASSRLAGGPDTQYF
>TRBJ2-1|TRBV4-3|NA|TRBD2
TGCGCCAGCAGCCAGATCCTGGGACTAGCGGGAGGCGGGTCCTACAATGAGCAGTTCTTC
CASSQILGLAGGGSYNEQFF
>TRBJ1-3|TRBV4-3|once|NA
TGCGCCAGCAGCCAAGGGCATCACTCTGGAAACACCATATATTTT
CASSQGHHSGNTIYF
>TRBJ2-7|TRBV6-5|NA|NA
TGTGCCAGCAGTTCGGGTAGTGTCTACGAGCAGTACTTC
CASSSGSVYEQYF
>TRBJ1-5|TRBV19|NA|NA
TGTGCCTCAAAAGGGGCAGTCGGTCAGCCCCAGCATTTT
CASKGAVGQPQHF
>TRBJ1-1|TRBV5-1|NA|NA
TGCGCCAGCAGCTTGTTTAACGGTAACACTGAAGCTTTCTTT
CASSLFNGNTEAFF
>TRBJ2-2|TRBV12-3/TRBV12-4|NA|NA
TGTGCCAGCGAGATTGCCGGGGAGCTGTTTTTT
CASEIAGELFF
>TRBJ1-1|TRBV5-1|NA|NA
TGCGCCAGCAGTAAGAACACTGAAGCTTTCTTT
CASSKNTEAFF
>TRBJ1-1|TRBV29-1|NA|TRBD1
TGCAGCGTTGAAACAAGGGGGCAGGGCACTGAAGCTTTCTTT
CSVETRGQGTEAFF
>TRBJ1-3|TRBV28|NA|NA
TGTGCCAGCAGTATATACACCTCTGGAAACACCATATATTTT
CASSIYTSGNTIYF
>TRBJ2-1|TRBV7-6|NA|NA
TGTGCCAGCAGCTTCGGTGACAGCTCCTACAATGAGCAGTTCTTC
CASSFGDSSYNEQFF
>TRBJ2-2|TRBV12-3/TRBV12-4|NA|NA
TGTGCCAGCAGCCGACTAGAGACCGGGGAGCTGTTTTTT
CASSRLETGELFF
>TRBJ2-5|TRBV27|NA|TRBD1
TGTGCCAGCAGTTTAGGGACAGAGGCCCCCCGAGAGACCCAGTACTTC
CASSLGTEAPRETQYF
>TRBJ2-1|TRBV7-2|NA|NA
TGTGCCAGCAGCCCTCGGTACAATGAGCAGTTCTTC
CASSPRYNEQFF
>TRBJ1-1|TRBV5-1|few|TRBD1
TGCGCCAGCAGCTCGCCGGGACAGGGCACTGAAGCTTTCTTT
CASSSPGQGTEAFF
>TRBJ2-3|TRBV7-9|NA|NA
TGTGCCAGCAGCTTAGTACATGTAGATACGCAGTATTTT
CASSLVHVDTQYF
>TRBJ1-5|TRBV6-1|NA|NA
TGTGCCAGCAGTGACAGGGGCAATCAGCCCCAGCATTTT
CASSDRGNQPQHF
>TRBJ1-2|TRBV7-8|NA|TRBD1
TGTGCCAGCAGCTTAGTGGCGACAGGGTTCTATGGCTACACCTTC
CASSLVATGFYGYTF
>TRBJ1-6|TRBV19|NA|NA
TGTGCCAGTAGTATCCCGAGCGCATTCGTGAATAATTCACCCCTCCACTTT
CASSIPSAFVNNSPLHF
>TRBJ2-7|TRBV7-2|NA|TRBD2
TGTGCCAGCAGCCTGCGACTAGCTCCCTACGAGCAGTACTTC
CASSLRLAPYEQYF